What follows describes a single T cell receptor (beta chain). This CDR3 is built from 14 residues. The germline gives CDR1 SQVTM, CDR2 ANQGSEA. The V and J ends lost 6 bases and 3 bases, in that order; junction bases with no gene match: 3. The sample belongs to a study of CD8+ T cells in alopecia areata. In each case, RNA was isolated and then reverse transcribed into cDNA as the sequencing template. Here immunoSEQ multiplex PCR was the method, and the copy in TCRdb shows in-frame clones only, minus some. Found here are 160,000 or so clones, under 60% of them singletons; the top ten hold roughly 19%. Sequenced material: CD8+ T cells sorted from blood, taken at week 0. This TCR came from a human donor with alopecia areata. The chain couples TRBV29-1 to TRBJ2-2; 11 positions agree with TRBD1. CDR3 bases: TGCAGCGTAGGACAGGGGGCGGACACCGGGGAGCTGTTTTTT. The encoded protein is CSVGQGADTGELFF.